This T cell receptor beta chain was observed in a study of tumor-infiltrating lymphocytes in primary liver carcinoma. About the research overall: The neoplasms were of stage T1-T3 N0M0, with dimensions of about 4.2 to 11 cm across. Study-wide results and limits: Tumors reached a significantly greater top-250-clone fraction than blood did (p = 0.039). Top clones occupying all five tumor regions numbered only about 8-25%.

Unsorted bulk tissue (about 18-30 mg) underwent RNA and DNA co-extraction. Surgical resection was the treatment these patients received for primary liver carcinoma. The researchers produced TCR beta cDNA from approximately 0.45 ug total RNA with a constant-region primer. Nested multiplex PCR, run for three rounds with slightly modified ARM-PCR, yielded TCR beta libraries. TRBV1-TRBV30 forward and Cbeta reverse primers drove the first two roughly 11-cycle rounds. TCRdb reanalysed the multiplex PCR reads using MiXCR and keeps one entry per CDR3 protein. The sample shows approximately 73,000 distinct CDR3 sequences, 71% of them seen only once. The germline V gene has CDR1 SGHAT and CDR2 FQDESV (reference sequence). The CDR3 extends over 17 amino acids. V dropped 5 bases and J dropped 16 bases, with 32 bases sitting between them. To note about this clonotype: Its antigen is unidentified.

Sequenced input: liver tumor tissue from sampling region 4. Subset specified: tumor region T4, right-lateral pole. The V gene is TRBV11-1, the J gene TRBJ2-2; D might be TRBD2 (6 bases). This TCR derives from a woman in her sixties or seventies with primary liver carcinoma and hepatitis B virus infection. DNA of the CDR3: TGTGCCAGCAGCGCCCGGCCATTCCTAGTTAACACCGGAGGGCAGTTTTTT. Translated: CASSARPFLVNTGGQFF.